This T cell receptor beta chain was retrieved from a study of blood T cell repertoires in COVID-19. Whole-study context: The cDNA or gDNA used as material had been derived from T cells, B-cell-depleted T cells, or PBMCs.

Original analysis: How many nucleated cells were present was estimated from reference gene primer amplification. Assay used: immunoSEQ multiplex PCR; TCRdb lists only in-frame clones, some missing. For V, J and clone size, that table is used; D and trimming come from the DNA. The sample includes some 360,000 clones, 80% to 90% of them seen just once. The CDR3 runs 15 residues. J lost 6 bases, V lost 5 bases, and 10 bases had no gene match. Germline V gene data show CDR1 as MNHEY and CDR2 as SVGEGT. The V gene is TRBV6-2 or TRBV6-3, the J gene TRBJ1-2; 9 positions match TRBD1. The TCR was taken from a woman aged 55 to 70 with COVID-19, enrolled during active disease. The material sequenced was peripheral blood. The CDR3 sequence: CASSRAGTGLHGYTF. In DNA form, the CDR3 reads TGTGCCAGCAGTAGAGCGGGGACAGGGCTCCATGGCTACACCTTC.